These T cell receptor beta chains were read from a single sample in a study of CD8 T cells in Susac syndrome. TCRdb called the immunoSEQ multiplex PCR reads again in MiXCR, with one record for every CDR3 protein. The data hold about 200,000 distinct CDR3 sequences, with around 90% observed a single time. Sequencing input: CD8+ T cells from PBMCs. All receptors derive from a human donor with multiple sclerosis. Each CDR3 is given with its conserved first and last residue. Each record gives: D gene, J gene, clone size, V gene, CDR3 DNA, CDR3 protein. D genes are given only for firm matches. Some rows have no size entry. The others give once, few or many, or a class for an expanded clone.

d_call: TRBD1; j_call: TRBJ2-7; clone_size: -; v_call: TRBV13; cdr3_nt: TGTGCCAGCAGCTCACGAAGACAGGGGGCGCTCCACGAGCAGTACTTC; cdr3_aa: CASSSRRQGALHEQYF
d_call: -; j_call: TRBJ2-1; clone_size: few; v_call: TRBV13; cdr3_nt: TGTGCCAGCAGCCAGGTCCCTTACAATGAGCAGTTCTTC; cdr3_aa: CASSQVPYNEQFF
d_call: -; j_call: TRBJ2-5; clone_size: -; v_call: TRBV15; cdr3_nt: TGTGCCACCAGGGCGGGGGAGACCCAGTACTTC; cdr3_aa: CATRAGETQYF
d_call: -; j_call: TRBJ1-1; clone_size: -; v_call: TRBV7-9; cdr3_nt: TGTGCCAGCAGCTTAGGTGATATGGAAGCTTTCTTT; cdr3_aa: CASSLGDMEAFF
d_call: -; j_call: TRBJ2-1; clone_size: -; v_call: TRBV4-1; cdr3_nt: TGCGCCAGCAGCCGTACCCGGGACGCCGAGCAGTTCTTC; cdr3_aa: CASSRTRDAEQFF
d_call: TRBD1; j_call: TRBJ2-5; clone_size: -; v_call: TRBV15; cdr3_nt: TGTGCCACTTCGGACGGCGAGTCAAGACAGGGGCCAGAGACCCAGTACTTC; cdr3_aa: CATSDGESRQGPETQYF
d_call: TRBD2; j_call: TRBJ2-1; clone_size: -; v_call: TRBV5-1; cdr3_nt: TGCGCCAGCAGTTTGGGACTAGCGGGGGGGACGCACAATGAGCAGTTCTTC; cdr3_aa: CASSLGLAGGTHNEQFF
d_call: TRBD2; j_call: TRBJ2-3; clone_size: -; v_call: TRBV2; cdr3_nt: TGTGCCAGCAGTGAAGTAGTAGCGGGGAGTAGCACAGATACGCAGTATTTT; cdr3_aa: CASSEVVAGSSTDTQYF
d_call: TRBD1; j_call: TRBJ1-1; clone_size: -; v_call: TRBV6-2/TRBV6-3; cdr3_nt: TGTGCCAGCAGGCGACAGGGGCCAAGCACTGAAGCTTTCTTT; cdr3_aa: CASRRQGPSTEAFF
d_call: -; j_call: TRBJ2-5; clone_size: -; v_call: TRBV24-1; cdr3_nt: TGTGCCACCAGTGATTTTAAAAGACAGGGAGGGCGAGAGACCCAGTACTTC; cdr3_aa: CATSDFKRQGGRETQYF
d_call: -; j_call: TRBJ2-2; clone_size: once; v_call: TRBV5-4; cdr3_nt: TGTGCCAGCAGCACGAACACCGGGGAGCTGTTTTTT; cdr3_aa: CASSTNTGELFF
d_call: TRBD2; j_call: TRBJ2-1; clone_size: once; v_call: TRBV27; cdr3_nt: TGTGCCAGCAGTAAGTGGGCATATAGCGGGAGAGTTAATGAGCAGTTCTTC; cdr3_aa: CASSKWAYSGRVNEQFF
d_call: TRBD1; j_call: TRBJ2-1; clone_size: -; v_call: TRBV29-1; cdr3_nt: TGCAGCGTTGAAGATCAAAGGGGGCCATACAATGAGCAGTTCTTC; cdr3_aa: CSVEDQRGPYNEQFF
d_call: -; j_call: TRBJ1-6; clone_size: -; v_call: TRBV5-6; cdr3_nt: TGTGCCAGCAGCTTTGGGGGTAATTCACCCCTCCACTTT; cdr3_aa: CASSFGGNSPLHF
d_call: -; j_call: TRBJ2-5; clone_size: -; v_call: TRBV6-5; cdr3_nt: TGTGCCAGCAGTTACTCTTCCTATGGGGGGGAGACCCAGTACTTC; cdr3_aa: CASSYSSYGGETQYF
d_call: TRBD1; j_call: TRBJ2-7; clone_size: -; v_call: TRBV4-2; cdr3_nt: TGTGCCAGCAGCCCTTGGACAGGGGGAGACCCCTACGAGCAGTACTTC; cdr3_aa: CASSPWTGGDPYEQYF
d_call: -; j_call: TRBJ2-7; clone_size: -; v_call: TRBV23-1; cdr3_nt: TGCGCCAGCAGAGACAGAGTTCCCTACGAGCAGTACTTC; cdr3_aa: CASRDRVPYEQYF